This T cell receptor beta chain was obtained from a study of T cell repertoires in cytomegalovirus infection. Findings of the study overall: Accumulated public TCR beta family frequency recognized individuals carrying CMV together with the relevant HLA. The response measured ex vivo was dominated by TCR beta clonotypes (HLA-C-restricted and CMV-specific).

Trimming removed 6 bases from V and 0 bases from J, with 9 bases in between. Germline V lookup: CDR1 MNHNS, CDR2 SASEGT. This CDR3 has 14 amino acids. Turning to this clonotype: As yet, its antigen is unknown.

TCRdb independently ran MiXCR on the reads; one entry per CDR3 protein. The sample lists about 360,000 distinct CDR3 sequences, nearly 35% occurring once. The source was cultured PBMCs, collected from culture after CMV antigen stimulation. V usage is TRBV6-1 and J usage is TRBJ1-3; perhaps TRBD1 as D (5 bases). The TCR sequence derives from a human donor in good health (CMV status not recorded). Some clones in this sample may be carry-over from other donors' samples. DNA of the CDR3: TGTGCCAGCAGGGGGACGGACTCTGGAAACACCATATATTTT. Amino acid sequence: CASRGTDSGNTIYF.